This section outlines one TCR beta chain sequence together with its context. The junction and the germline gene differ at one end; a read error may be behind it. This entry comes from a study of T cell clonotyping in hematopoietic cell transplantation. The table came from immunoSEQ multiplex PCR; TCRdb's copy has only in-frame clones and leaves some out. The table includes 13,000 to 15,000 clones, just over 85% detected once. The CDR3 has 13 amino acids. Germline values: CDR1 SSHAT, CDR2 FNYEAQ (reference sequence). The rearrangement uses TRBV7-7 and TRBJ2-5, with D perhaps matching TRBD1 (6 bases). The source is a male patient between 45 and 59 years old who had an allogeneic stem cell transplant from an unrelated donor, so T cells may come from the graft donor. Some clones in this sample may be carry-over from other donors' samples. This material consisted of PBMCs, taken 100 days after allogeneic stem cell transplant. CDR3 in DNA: TGTGCTAGCAGTCAAACAGGGCCAGAGACCCAGTACTTC. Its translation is CASSQTGPETQYF.